This TCR beta chain was recovered during a study of regulatory T cells in long-lasting Graves disease. Study-wide results and caveats: New patients shared fewer public clonotypes (around 880) than persistent patients did (2,741). Persistent disease exhibited a predilection for TRBV28, TRBJ1-2 and TRBJ2-5.

The ends were cut back, 7 bases at V and 0 bases at J, with 16 bases in the middle. The CDR3 consists of 16 residues. Time point of the sample: newly diagnosed GD, antithyroid drugs for less than 3 months. Extracted PBMC RNA gave rise to the TCR library. According to the study, TCR beta libraries were built with iRepertoire HTBI primers and CDR3-region Arm-PCR. TCRdb reanalysed the multiplex PCR reads using MiXCR and keeps one entry per CDR3 protein. Of more than 300,000 distinct CDR3 sequences listed, approximately 12% are singletons. This clonotype was seen ten or more times. Antigen unknown. The sample also formed part of further work on T cells in Graves' hyperthyroidism and ophthalmopathy.

This receptor was taken from a woman between 18 and 29 years old with Graves disease. This sample comprised peripheral blood mononuclear cells (PBMCs), obtained at new diagnosis, from a patient treated with antithyroid drugs. The chain recombines TRBV12-3 or TRBV12-4 with TRBJ1-3; D might be TRBD1 (5 bases). For the CDR3, the DNA is TGTGCCAGCACGCACCGTAGGGACCTCTCTGGAAACACCATATATTTT. Encoded protein: CASTHRRDLSGNTIYF.